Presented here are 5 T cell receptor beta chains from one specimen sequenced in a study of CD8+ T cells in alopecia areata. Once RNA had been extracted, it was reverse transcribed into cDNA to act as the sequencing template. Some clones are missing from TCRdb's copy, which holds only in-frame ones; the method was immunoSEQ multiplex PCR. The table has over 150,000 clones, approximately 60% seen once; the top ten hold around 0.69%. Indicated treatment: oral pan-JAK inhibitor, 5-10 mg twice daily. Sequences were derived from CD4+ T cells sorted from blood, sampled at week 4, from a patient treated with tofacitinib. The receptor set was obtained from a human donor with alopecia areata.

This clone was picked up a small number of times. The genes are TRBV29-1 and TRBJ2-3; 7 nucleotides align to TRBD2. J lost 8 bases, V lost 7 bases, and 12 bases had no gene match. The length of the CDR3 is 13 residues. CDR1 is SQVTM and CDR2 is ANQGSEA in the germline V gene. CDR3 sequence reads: CSAGSRDYGTQYF. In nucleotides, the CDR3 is TGCAGCGCCGGTTCCCGGGACTATGGTACGCAGTATTTT.

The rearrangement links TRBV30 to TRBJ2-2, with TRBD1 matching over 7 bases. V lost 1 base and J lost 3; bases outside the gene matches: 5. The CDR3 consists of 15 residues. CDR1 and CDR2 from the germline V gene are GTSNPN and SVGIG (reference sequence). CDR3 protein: CAWSGGQTYTGELFF. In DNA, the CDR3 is TGTGCCTGGAGTGGGGGACAGACGTACACCGGGGAGCTGTTTTTT.

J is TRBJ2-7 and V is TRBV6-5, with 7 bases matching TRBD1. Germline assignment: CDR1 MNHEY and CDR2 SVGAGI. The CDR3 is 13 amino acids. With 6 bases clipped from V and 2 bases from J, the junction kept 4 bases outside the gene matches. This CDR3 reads CASRRTGPYEQYF. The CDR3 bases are TGTGCCAGCAGAAGGACAGGCCCCTACGAGCAGTACTTC.

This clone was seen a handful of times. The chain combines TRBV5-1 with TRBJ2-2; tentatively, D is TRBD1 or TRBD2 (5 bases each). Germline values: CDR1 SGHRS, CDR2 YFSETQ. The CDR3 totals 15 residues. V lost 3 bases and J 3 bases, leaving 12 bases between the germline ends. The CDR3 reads CASSWGTRDTGELFF. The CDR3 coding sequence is TGCGCCAGCAGCTGGGGGACGAGGGACACCGGGGAGCTGTTTTTT. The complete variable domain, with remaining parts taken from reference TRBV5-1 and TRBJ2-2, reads KAGVTQTPRYLIKTRGQQVTLSCSPISGHRSVSWYQQTPGQGLQFLFEYFSETQRNKGNFPGRFSGRQFSNSRSEMNVSTLELGDSALYLCASSWGTRDTGELFFGEGSRLTVL.

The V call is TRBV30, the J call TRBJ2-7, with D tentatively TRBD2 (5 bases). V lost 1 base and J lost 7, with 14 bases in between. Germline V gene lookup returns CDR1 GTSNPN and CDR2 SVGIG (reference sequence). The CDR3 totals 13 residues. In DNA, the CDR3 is TGTGCCTGGAGTGCGGGTGAGGGTAGGGAGCAGTACTTC. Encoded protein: CAWSAGEGREQYF. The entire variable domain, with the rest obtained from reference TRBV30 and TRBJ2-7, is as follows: SQTIHQWPATLVQPVGSPLSLECTVEGTSNPNLYWYRQAAGRGLQLLFYSVGIGQISSEVPQNLSASRPQDRQFILSSKKLLLSDSGFYLCAWSAGEGREQYFGPGTRLTVT.